The 8 T cell receptor beta chains below come from one sample, sequenced in a study of shared T cell receptors in the human thymus. Libraries were prepared by immunoSEQ multiplex PCR; TCRdb keeps only in-frame clonotypes and omits some of them. The data contain about 660,000 clones, roughly 90% of them singletons. The same sample was also studied in work on human thymus T cells.

The sequencing sample was made of thymocytes. The source of these receptors is a boy in the first two years of life with a congenital heart defect.

This chain connects TRBV5-4 to TRBJ2-1, with 13 bases that match TRBD2. The germline V gene has CDR1 SGHNT and CDR2 YYREEE (reference sequence). This CDR3 has 19 residues. The junction had 12 bases not matched to a gene; V was cut back by 4 bases and J by 2 bases. CDR3 sequence reads: CASSPVTGLAGRAYNEQFF. CDR3 nucleotides: TGTGCCAGCAGCCCTGTAACGGGACTAGCGGGAAGAGCCTACAATGAGCAGTTCTTC.

The V call is TRBV6-6, the J call TRBJ2-7; 14 bases fit TRBD2. The CDR3 has 16 amino acids. The trim removed 4 bases at V and 5 bases at J, leaving 7 bases unmatched. CDR1 and CDR2 from the germline V gene are MNHNY and SVGAGI (reference sequence). In nucleotides, the CDR3 is TGTGCCAGCAGTTCCGGGACTAGCGGGAGTTGGGACGAGCAGTACTTC. It encodes CASSSGTSGSWDEQYF.

The V and J genes are TRBV5-1 and TRBJ1-1; 8 bases match TRBD1. CDR1 is SGHRS and CDR2 is YFSETQ in the germline V gene. The trim removed 0 bases at V and 5 bases at J, leaving 9 bases unmatched. The CDR3 runs 16 residues. In DNA form, the CDR3 reads TGCGCCAGCAGCTTGGAAGGGACAGGAAAAGCTACTGAAGCTTTCTTT. Protein: CASSLEGTGKATEAFF.

The chain recombines TRBV28 with TRBJ1-4; unclear D gene. The germline V gene has CDR1 MDHEN and CDR2 SYDVKM. This CDR3 region has 17 residues. Trimming cost V 4 bases and J 5 bases, with 20 bases left between them. As DNA, the CDR3 is TGTGCCAGCAGTTGGGCCGTTGACCAAGTAGAGAATGAAAAACTGTTTTTT. Protein product: CASSWAVDQVENEKLFF.

This rearrangement joins TRBV9 to TRBJ2-1, with 10 bases that match TRBD2. CDR1 SGDLS and CDR2 YYNGEE come from the germline V gene. The V segment lost 3 bases and the J segment 0 bases; nucleotides outside the gene matches: 6. This CDR3 contains 17 residues. The DNA of the CDR3 is TGTGCCAGCAGCGACCGAGCTAGCGGGAGCTCCTACAATGAGCAGTTCTTC. Protein: CASSDRASGSSYNEQFF. The full variable domain, rest sourced from reference TRBV9 and TRBJ2-1, is DSGVTQTPKHLITATGQRVTLRCSPRSGDLSVYWYQQSLDQGLQFLIQYYNGEERAKGNILERFSAQQFPDLHSELNLSSLELGDSALYFCASSDRASGSSYNEQFFGPGTRLTVL.

This rearrangement joins TRBV10-3 to TRBJ2-7, with 11 bases identical to TRBD1. Germline V CDR1 and CDR2: ENHRY, SYGVKD. This CDR3 has 15 amino acids. V trimming: 10 bases; J trimming: 7 bases; junction bases outside the gene matches: 15. CDR3 coding DNA: TGTGCCAGCTCGGTCCGGACAGGGGGCATATGGGAGCAGTACTTC. It is translated as CASSVRTGGIWEQYF.

The V gene is TRBV15, the J gene TRBJ1-3, with a tentative D call TRBD1 (6 bases). CDR3 length: 15 amino acids. CDR1 LNHNV and CDR2 YYDKDF come from the germline V gene (reference sequence). The V end lost 7 bases, the J end lost 2 bases, and 15 bases lay between the germline ends. The CDR3 spells CATKGDHGPGNTIYF. The DNA for the CDR3 is TGTGCCACCAAGGGGGATCACGGCCCTGGAAACACCATATATTTT.

The chain joins TRBV27 to TRBJ2-7; 14 nucleotides agree with TRBD2. Germline CDR1 MNHEY, CDR2 SMNVEV (reference sequence). This CDR3 spans 15 amino acids. V was clipped by 5 bases and J by 4 bases; unmatched bases: 4. CDR3 loop: CASSPRLAGGYEQYF. The CDR3, as DNA: TGTGCCAGCAGTCCGAGACTAGCGGGAGGGTACGAGCAGTACTTC.